Listed below are T cell receptor beta chains from one sample, sequenced in a study of PD-1 blockade in classical Hodgkin lymphoma. Profiling relied on immunoSEQ multiplex PCR, and the TCRdb table lists in-frame clones only, not all of them. The data contain more than 95,000 clones, roughly 89% of them singletons. This specimen consisted of peripheral blood mononuclear cells (PBMCs), obtained before the fourth cycle of nivolumab. Receptors were obtained from a human donor with classical Hodgkin lymphoma. Both conserved end residues are part of each CDR3. The order of the fields is J gene, clone size, V gene, D gene, CDR3 protein, CDR3 DNA. A D gene is named only where the DNA matches it firmly. Rows give clone size only sometimes, using once, few, many, or a class for an expanded clone.

j_call: TRBJ1-1
clone_size: few
v_call: TRBV4-2
d_call: NA
cdr3_aa: CASSQPSGQTMNTEAFF
cdr3_nt: TGTGCCAGCAGCCAACCATCCGGACAAACTATGAACACTGAAGCTTTCTTT

j_call: TRBJ2-7
clone_size: NA
v_call: TRBV11-2
d_call: NA
cdr3_aa: CASSLDLMGVQYF
cdr3_nt: TGTGCCAGCAGCTTAGATCTAATGGGGGTGCAGTACTTC

j_call: TRBJ2-7
clone_size: NA
v_call: TRBV10-3
d_call: TRBD2
cdr3_aa: CAITAGAGRSYEQYF
cdr3_nt: TGTGCCATCACCGCGGGAGCTGGAAGGTCCTACGAGCAGTACTTC

j_call: TRBJ1-5
clone_size: NA
v_call: TRBV5-6
d_call: NA
cdr3_aa: CASSLGQLNQPQHF
cdr3_nt: TGTGCCAGCAGCTTGGGGCAGCTCAATCAGCCCCAGCATTTT

j_call: TRBJ1-1
clone_size: NA
v_call: TRBV10-3
d_call: NA
cdr3_aa: CAITRGLFEGTEAFF
cdr3_nt: TGTGCCATCACTCGGGGCCTATTCGAGGGCACTGAAGCTTTCTTT

j_call: TRBJ1-1
clone_size: NA
v_call: TRBV28
d_call: TRBD1
cdr3_aa: CASLSAGGGSAEAFF
cdr3_nt: TGTGCCAGCCTTTCAGCAGGGGGGGGTTCGGCTGAAGCTTTCTTT

j_call: TRBJ1-3
clone_size: few
v_call: TRBV2
d_call: NA
cdr3_aa: CASRRGPGNTIYF
cdr3_nt: TGTGCCAGCAGGAGAGGGCCTGGAAACACCATATATTTT

j_call: TRBJ1-1
clone_size: NA
v_call: TRBV7-9
d_call: NA
cdr3_aa: CASSLGVTEAFF
cdr3_nt: TGTGCCAGCAGCTTAGGGGTTACTGAAGCTTTCTTT

j_call: TRBJ2-5
clone_size: NA
v_call: TRBV7-9
d_call: NA
cdr3_aa: CASSPTTKYQETQYF
cdr3_nt: TGTGCCAGCAGCCCGACTACTAAGTACCAAGAGACCCAGTACTTC

j_call: TRBJ2-3
clone_size: NA
v_call: TRBV27
d_call: NA
cdr3_aa: CASSLIFSYTDTQYF
cdr3_nt: TGTGCCAGCAGTTTAATCTTCTCGTACACAGATACGCAGTATTTT

j_call: TRBJ2-3
clone_size: NA
v_call: TRBV9
d_call: TRBD2
cdr3_aa: CASSYSSGGTDTQYF
cdr3_nt: TGTGCCAGCAGCTACTCTAGCGGAGGCACAGATACGCAGTATTTT

j_call: TRBJ1-3
clone_size: NA
v_call: TRBV6-5
d_call: NA
cdr3_aa: CASSRTGFAGNTIYF
cdr3_nt: TGTGCCAGCAGTCGTACAGGTTTTGCTGGAAACACCATATATTTT

j_call: TRBJ2-1
clone_size: NA
v_call: TRBV29-1
d_call: TRBD2
cdr3_aa: CSGGGRREGPYNEQFF
cdr3_nt: TGCAGCGGTGGGGGCCGGCGGGAGGGCCCCTACAATGAGCAGTTCTTC

j_call: TRBJ2-3
clone_size: NA
v_call: TRBV10-1
d_call: NA
cdr3_aa: CASSEQGDTQYF
cdr3_nt: TGCGCCAGCAGTGAGCAGGGGGATACGCAGTATTTT

j_call: TRBJ2-7
clone_size: NA
v_call: TRBV5-4
d_call: NA
cdr3_aa: CASSPSGTRGLQYEQYF
cdr3_nt: TGTGCCAGCAGCCCCAGCGGTACTCGCGGGCTTCAATACGAGCAGTACTTC

j_call: TRBJ1-2
clone_size: NA
v_call: TRBV5-4
d_call: TRBD1
cdr3_aa: CASSLRDRRGYTF
cdr3_nt: TGTGCCAGCAGCCTCCGGGACAGAAGGGGCTACACCTTC

j_call: TRBJ1-3
clone_size: NA
v_call: TRBV30
d_call: NA
cdr3_aa: CAWIRGNTIYF
cdr3_nt: TGTGCCTGGATTCGGGGAAACACCATATATTTT

j_call: TRBJ2-2
clone_size: NA
v_call: TRBV6-6
d_call: NA
cdr3_aa: CASSHTGELFF
cdr3_nt: TGTGCCAGCAGCCACACCGGGGAGCTGTTTTTT

j_call: TRBJ1-2
clone_size: NA
v_call: TRBV6-1
d_call: NA
cdr3_aa: CASTISGLDYGYTF
cdr3_nt: TGTGCCAGCACAATTTCAGGACTTGACTATGGCTACACCTTC

j_call: TRBJ1-1
clone_size: NA
v_call: TRBV5-1
d_call: NA
cdr3_aa: CASRWGMNTEAFF
cdr3_nt: TGCGCCAGCAGATGGGGTATGAACACTGAAGCTTTCTTT

j_call: TRBJ2-3
clone_size: NA
v_call: TRBV30
d_call: NA
cdr3_aa: CAWSSGGTSTDTQYF
cdr3_nt: TGTGCCTGGAGTAGTGGCGGAACGAGCACAGATACGCAGTATTTT

j_call: TRBJ1-1
clone_size: NA
v_call: TRBV7-6
d_call: NA
cdr3_aa: CASSTSGQSAATEAFF
cdr3_nt: TGTGCCAGCAGCACTAGTGGGCAGAGTGCGGCCACTGAAGCTTTCTTT

j_call: TRBJ2-2
clone_size: NA
v_call: TRBV14
d_call: TRBD1
cdr3_aa: CASSHRDRTNTGELFF
cdr3_nt: TGTGCCAGCAGCCATCGGGACAGGACGAACACCGGGGAGCTGTTTTTT

j_call: TRBJ1-2
clone_size: NA
v_call: TRBV6-1
d_call: NA
cdr3_aa: CATGRAYGYTF
cdr3_nt: TGTGCCACCGGAAGGGCCTATGGCTACACCTTC

j_call: TRBJ2-3
clone_size: NA
v_call: TRBV18
d_call: TRBD2
cdr3_aa: CASSPTGGGTDTQYF
cdr3_nt: TGTGCCAGCTCACCCACGGGAGGTGGAACAGATACGCAGTATTTT

j_call: TRBJ2-7
clone_size: once
v_call: TRBV5-5
d_call: TRBD2
cdr3_aa: CASSRVSGPGLAPYEQYF
cdr3_nt: TGTGCCAGCAGCCGCGTTTCGGGCCCGGGACTAGCTCCGTACGAGCAGTACTTC

j_call: TRBJ1-1
clone_size: few
v_call: TRBV7-2
d_call: NA
cdr3_aa: CASSRIMNTEAFF
cdr3_nt: TGTGCCAGCAGCCGAATCATGAACACTGAAGCTTTCTTT

j_call: TRBJ2-7
clone_size: NA
v_call: TRBV29-1
d_call: NA
cdr3_aa: CSALWGAGQYF
cdr3_nt: TGCAGCGCCCTTTGGGGGGCAGGGCAGTACTTC

j_call: TRBJ1-3
clone_size: NA
v_call: TRBV11-2
d_call: NA
cdr3_aa: CASSGGREASGNTIYF
cdr3_nt: TGTGCCAGCAGCGGGGGGAGGGAGGCCTCTGGAAACACCATATATTTT

j_call: TRBJ1-4
clone_size: NA
v_call: TRBV28
d_call: NA
cdr3_aa: CASSLLDSTNEKLFF
cdr3_nt: TGTGCCAGCAGTTTATTGGACAGTACTAATGAAAAACTGTTTTTT

j_call: TRBJ2-7
clone_size: NA
v_call: TRBV5-8
d_call: TRBD1
cdr3_aa: CASSLKGQGYEQYF
cdr3_nt: TGTGCCAGCAGCTTAAAGGGACAGGGCTACGAGCAGTACTTC

j_call: TRBJ2-1
clone_size: NA
v_call: TRBV7-7
d_call: NA
cdr3_aa: CASSLGRTNNEQFF
cdr3_nt: TGTGCTAGCAGCTTAGGACGGACCAACAATGAGCAGTTCTTC

j_call: TRBJ2-5
clone_size: once
v_call: TRBV6-6
d_call: NA
cdr3_aa: CASRRGQPETQYF
cdr3_nt: TGTGCCAGCAGAAGGGGTCAACCAGAGACCCAGTACTTC

j_call: TRBJ2-5
clone_size: NA
v_call: TRBV11-2
d_call: NA
cdr3_aa: CASSSWGPQETQYF
cdr3_nt: TGTGCCAGCAGCTCCTGGGGGCCCCAAGAGACCCAGTACTTC

j_call: TRBJ1-5
clone_size: NA
v_call: TRBV5-1
d_call: NA
cdr3_aa: CASSLGTANQPQHF
cdr3_nt: TGCGCCAGCAGCTTGGGTACGGCTAATCAGCCCCAGCATTTT

j_call: TRBJ1-2
clone_size: NA
v_call: TRBV4-1
d_call: NA
cdr3_aa: CASSPLWTAANYGYTF
cdr3_nt: TGCGCCAGCAGCCCCCTATGGACAGCAGCTAACTATGGCTACACCTTC

j_call: TRBJ2-2
clone_size: NA
v_call: TRBV27
d_call: NA
cdr3_aa: CASSFHETGELFF
cdr3_nt: TGTGCCAGCAGTTTCCATGAGACCGGGGAGCTGTTTTTT

j_call: TRBJ2-7
clone_size: NA
v_call: TRBV28
d_call: NA
cdr3_aa: CASSLSGPSYEQYF
cdr3_nt: TGTGCCAGCAGTTTAAGCGGGCCCTCCTACGAGCAGTACTTC

j_call: TRBJ1-5
clone_size: NA
v_call: TRBV6-5
d_call: NA
cdr3_aa: CASSRGEAQPQHF
cdr3_nt: TGTGCCAGCAGTCGGGGGGAAGCTCAGCCCCAGCATTTT

j_call: TRBJ2-1
clone_size: NA
v_call: TRBV6-1
d_call: NA
cdr3_aa: CASSEPTVAYNEQFF
cdr3_nt: TGTGCCAGCAGTGAACCCACGGTAGCCTACAATGAGCAGTTCTTC

j_call: TRBJ2-7
clone_size: NA
v_call: TRBV11-2
d_call: NA
cdr3_aa: CASSSGHYEQYF
cdr3_nt: TGTGCCAGCAGCTCCGGCCACTACGAGCAGTACTTC

j_call: TRBJ1-1
clone_size: NA
v_call: TRBV20-1
d_call: NA
cdr3_aa: CSARGPRTDFF
cdr3_nt: TGCAGTGCTAGAGGACCTAGAACAGACTTCTTT

j_call: TRBJ1-2
clone_size: few
v_call: TRBV30
d_call: NA
cdr3_aa: CAWSGGAYGYTF
cdr3_nt: TGTGCCTGGAGTGGGGGGGCCTATGGCTACACCTTC

j_call: TRBJ1-2
clone_size: NA
v_call: TRBV20-1
d_call: NA
cdr3_aa: CSAPNYGYTF
cdr3_nt: TGCAGTGCTCCCAACTATGGCTACACCTTC

j_call: TRBJ2-1
clone_size: NA
v_call: TRBV4-3
d_call: TRBD2
cdr3_aa: CASSQDLTSSTLGNEQFF
cdr3_nt: TGCGCCAGCAGCCAAGACCTGACTAGCTCAACACTAGGGAATGAGCAGTTCTTC

j_call: TRBJ2-7
clone_size: NA
v_call: TRBV30
d_call: NA
cdr3_aa: CAWQGGGYEQYF
cdr3_nt: TGTGCCTGGCAGGGGGGAGGGTACGAGCAGTACTTC

j_call: TRBJ1-2
clone_size: once
v_call: TRBV19
d_call: NA
cdr3_aa: CASSRPTGSGYGYTF
cdr3_nt: TGTGCCAGTAGTCGACCGACAGGCTCGGGCTATGGCTACACCTTC

j_call: TRBJ2-3
clone_size: NA
v_call: TRBV9
d_call: TRBD2
cdr3_aa: CASSVLGLAGGPNTDTQYF
cdr3_nt: TGTGCCAGCAGCGTTTTGGGACTAGCGGGAGGGCCGAACACAGATACGCAGTATTTT

j_call: TRBJ2-1
clone_size: NA
v_call: TRBV29-1
d_call: TRBD1
cdr3_aa: CSALRRGDRVYNEQFF
cdr3_nt: TGCAGCGCCCTCCGCCGGGGGGACAGGGTTTACAATGAGCAGTTCTTC

j_call: TRBJ1-5
clone_size: once
v_call: TRBV19
d_call: TRBD1
cdr3_aa: CASSIESAGGGNQPQHF
cdr3_nt: TGTGCCAGTAGTATAGAGAGCGCAGGGGGCGGTAATCAGCCCCAGCATTTT

j_call: TRBJ2-3
clone_size: NA
v_call: TRBV30
d_call: TRBD2
cdr3_aa: CAWSIIAGGRTDTQYF
cdr3_nt: TGTGCCTGGAGTATAATAGCGGGAGGGAGAACAGATACGCAGTATTTT

j_call: TRBJ2-1
clone_size: NA
v_call: TRBV29-1
d_call: TRBD2
cdr3_aa: CSVTGTSGNNEQFF
cdr3_nt: TGCAGCGTGACCGGGACTAGCGGAAACAATGAGCAGTTCTTC

j_call: TRBJ2-5
clone_size: NA
v_call: TRBV28
d_call: NA
cdr3_aa: CASMGYQETQYF
cdr3_nt: TGTGCCAGCATGGGGTACCAAGAGACCCAGTACTTC

j_call: TRBJ1-2
clone_size: NA
v_call: TRBV30
d_call: NA
cdr3_aa: CAWGHGGGHGYTF
cdr3_nt: TGTGCCTGGGGGCATGGGGGAGGGCATGGCTACACCTTC